These 3 T cell receptor beta chains came from one sample sequenced in a study of T cell responses to AZD1222 COVID-19 vaccine (dated by TCRdb to about 2021). The sample's time point label is to be understood as: baseline before first vaccination. The library was obtained by the immunoSEQ multiplex PCR assay. TCRdb re-hosts the immuneACCESS table, in-frame sequences only. Its copies lack some clones; in the studies checked, an unresolved V gene accounts for under half of them, and the cause for the rest is not known. Counted in this sample were over 150,000 clones; roughly 92% of them appeared once. Under 11% of the sample comes from the top ten. Here the sequenced sample was peripheral blood, taken on day 0 of AZD1222 vaccination. These receptors all come from an adult in good health.

V usage is TRBV5-1 and J usage is TRBJ2-7; no reliable D call. Germline V gene sequence: CDR1 SGHRS, CDR2 YFSETQ. CDR3 size: 15 residues. V was trimmed by 0 bases and J by 1 base, leaving 11 bases between them. CDR3 sequence: CASSLVDRRSYEQYF. DNA for the CDR3: TGCGCCAGCAGCTTGGTGGACCGGCGTTCCTACGAGCAGTACTTC. The full variable domain, its missing parts supplied by reference TRBV5-1 and TRBJ2-7, is KAGVTQTPRYLIKTRGQQVTLSCSPISGHRSVSWYQQTPGQGLQFLFEYFSETQRNKGNFPGRFSGRQFSNSRSEMNVSTLELGDSALYLCASSLVDRRSYEQYFGPGTRLTVT.

This chain links TRBV29-1 with TRBJ2-2; 9 bases align to TRBD2. The junction had 19 bases not matched to a gene; V was cut back by 7 bases and J by 7 bases. The CDR3 totals 17 residues. Germline-derived CDR1 and CDR2 are SQVTM and ANQGSEA. The CDR3 is CSATGGVSGSHGGELFF. The CDR3 nucleotides are TGCAGCGCTACCGGGGGGGTTAGCGGGAGTCACGGCGGGGAGCTGTTTTTT.

In DNA, the CDR3 is TGTGCCAGCGACACAGGGGGACCGGCCGGGGAGCTGTTTTTT. This gives the protein CASDTGGPAGELFF. The chain uses TRBV7-9 and TRBJ2-2; 8 positions agree with TRBD1. The CDR3 runs 14 residues. Germline V gene data show CDR1 as SEHNR and CDR2 as FQNEAQ (reference sequence). With V trimmed by 8 bases and J by 6 bases, 8 bases remained unmatched. Together with reference TRBV7-9 and TRBJ2-2, the CDR3 gives the full variable domain: DTGVSQNPRHKITKRGQNVTFRCDPISEHNRLYWYRQTLGQGPEFLTYFQNEAQLEKSRLLSDRFSAERPKGSFSTLEIQRTEQGDSAMYLCASDTGGPAGELFFGEGSRLTVL.